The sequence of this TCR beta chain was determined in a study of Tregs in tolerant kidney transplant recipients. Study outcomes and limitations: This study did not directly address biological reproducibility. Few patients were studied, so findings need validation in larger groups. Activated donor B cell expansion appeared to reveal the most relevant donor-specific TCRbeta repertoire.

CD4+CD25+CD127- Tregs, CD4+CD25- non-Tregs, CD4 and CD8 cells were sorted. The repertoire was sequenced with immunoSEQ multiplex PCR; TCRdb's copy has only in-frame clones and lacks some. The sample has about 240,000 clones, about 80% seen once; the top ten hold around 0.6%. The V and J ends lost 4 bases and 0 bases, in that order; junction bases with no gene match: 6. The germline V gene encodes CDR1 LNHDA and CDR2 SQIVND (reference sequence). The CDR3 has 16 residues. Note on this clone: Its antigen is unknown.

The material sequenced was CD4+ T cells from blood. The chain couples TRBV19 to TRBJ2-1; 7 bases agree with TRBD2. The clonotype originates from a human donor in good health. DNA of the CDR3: TGTGCCAGTAGTAGATTTAGCGGGCGCTCCTACAATGAGCAGTTCTTC. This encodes CASSRFSGRSYNEQFF.